The next 18 T cell receptor beta chains were all read from a single sample in a study of blood T cell repertoires in COVID-19 (dated by TCRdb to the early 2020s). Receptor amplification or capture employed the immunoSEQ multiplex PCR assay. TCRdb obtained this table from immuneACCESS and retained in-frame rearrangements with V and J assigned. These tables miss some clones; where compared with another copy, unresolved V genes account for less than half of the shortfall, and the remainder is unexplained. For this sample the table gives roughly 270,000 clones, of which 70% to 90% were detected only once. The ten largest account for roughly 9% of the sample. The sample consisted of peripheral blood. The receptors derive from a man younger than 30 with active or convalescent COVID-19.

The rearrangement uses TRBV12-3 or TRBV12-4 and TRBJ1-4, with D tentatively TRBD1 (6 bases). The CDR3 totals 13 residues. Trimming took off 6 bases at V and 7 bases at J, with 12 bases between the two ends. DNA for the CDR3: TGTGCCAGCAGGGGGGGGGCCAGTGAAAAACTGTTTTTT. Its protein product is CASRGGASEKLFF.

The chain uses TRBV5-1 and TRBJ1-2; maybe TRBD1 (5 bases). The germline CDR1 and CDR2 sequences are SGHRS and YFSETQ. The CDR3 totals 14 residues. Trimming removed 4 bases at V and 4 bases at J, with 14 bases between. CDR3 protein: CASSDSQGTYGYTF. CDR3 DNA: TGCGCCAGCAGCGACTCGCAGGGTACCTATGGCTACACCTTC. Full variable domain (remainder filled in from reference TRBV5-1 and TRBJ1-2): KAGVTQTPRYLIKTRGQQVTLSCSPISGHRSVSWYQQTPGQGLQFLFEYFSETQRNKGNFPGRFSGRQFSNSRSEMNVSTLELGDSALYLCASSDSQGTYGYTFGSGTRLTVV.

As to this clone: Other DNA sequences in this sample translate to the same CDR3. The genes are TRBV9 and TRBJ2-7, with 8 bases that match TRBD2. The J segment lost 4 bases and the V segment lost 2 bases, leaving 2 bases of the junction unmatched. The CDR3 is made up of 13 amino acids. The germline CDR1 and CDR2 sequences are SGDLS and YYNGEE. The CDR3 loop reads CASSVGLDYEQYF. CDR3 DNA: TGTGCCAGCAGCGTGGGACTAGATTACGAGCAGTACTTC.

This rearrangement joins TRBV28 to TRBJ2-1, with D uncertain. V lost 4 bases, J lost 10 bases, and 8 bases lay in between. The CDR3 contains 11 residues. Germline V gives CDR1 MDHEN, CDR2 SYDVKM. DNA for the CDR3: TGTGCCAGCAGTTACAATAGCGAGCAGTTCTTC. It is translated as CASSYNSEQFF. Combining the CDR3 with reference TRBV28 and TRBJ2-1 gives the whole variable domain DVKVTQSSRYLVKRTGEKVFLECVQDMDHENMFWYRQDPGLGLRLIYFSYDVKMKEKGDIPEGYSVSREKKERFSLILESASTNQTSMYLCASSYNSEQFFGPGTRLTVL.

The CDR3 sequence: CASSLEAGYNEQFF. CDR3 in DNA: TGTGCCAGCAGCTTGGAGGCGGGGTACAATGAGCAGTTCTTC. The chain combines TRBV7-6 with TRBJ2-1, with D tentatively TRBD2 (6 bases). The CDR3 is 14 amino acids. CDR1 and CDR2 (germline): SGHVS, FNYEAQ. V shed 3 bases and J shed 4 bases, with 10 bases lying between them.

The chain combines TRBV13 with TRBJ1-5, with D uncertain. The CDR3 totals 14 residues. Per the germline V gene, CDR1 is PRHDT and CDR2 is FYEKMQ (reference sequence). V lost 5 bases and J lost 6, with 14 bases in between. The chain's CDR3 is CASSRRGGGQPQHF. The CDR3 DNA reads TGTGCCAGCAGCCGCCGGGGAGGAGGTCAGCCCCAGCATTTT. Based on the CDR3 plus reference TRBV13 and TRBJ1-5, the full variable domain is AAGVIQSPRHLIKEKRETATLKCYPIPRHDTVYWYQQGPGQDPQFLISFYEKMQSDKGSIPDRFSAQQFSDYHSELNMSSLELGDSALYFCASSRRGGGQPQHFGDGTRLSIL.

The chain has TRBV7-9 and TRBJ2-5; TRBD2 might be the D (6 bases). In germline, CDR1 is SEHNR, CDR2 FQNEAQ (reference sequence). Trimming removed 5 bases at V and 5 bases at J, with 18 bases between. This CDR3 region has 15 residues. CDR3 DNA sequence: TGTGCCAGCAGCCAGACGGGGGTGCCAGGGGAGACCCAGTACTTC. It encodes CASSQTGVPGETQYF.

The rearrangement uses TRBV24-1 and TRBJ2-1; 11 nucleotides agree with TRBD2. The CDR3 spans 14 residues. Losses at the gene ends were 4 bases for V and 7 bases for J; bases not matched to a gene: 2. Germline CDR1 KGHDR, CDR2 SFDVKD. The CDR3 bases are TGTGCCACCAGTGAGGGGACTAGCGGAAATGAGCAGTTCTTC. This codes for CATSEGTSGNEQFF.

Details on this clone: This specimen includes other DNA sequences encoding the same CDR3. This chain connects TRBV7-3 to TRBJ1-1; D is unresolved. The V gene lost 5 bases and the J gene lost 1 base, with 8 bases spanning the gap. This CDR3 comprises 13 residues. Germline V gene data show CDR1 as SGHTA and CDR2 as FQGTGA. The CDR3 DNA reads as TGTGCCAGCAGCCTTCAGGAGAACACTGAAGCTTTCTTT. Protein product: CASSLQENTEAFF.

The chain combines TRBV1 with TRBJ2-4; TRBD1, as called in the table, went unchecked against the DNA. TRBV1 constitutes a pseudogene. The CDR3 has 18 amino acids. The CDR3 sequence is CTSSHSRRAMGAKNIQYF. The CDR3 DNA follows: TGCACCAGCAGCCATTCCCGCAGGGCGATGGGAGCCAAAAACATTCAGTACTTC.

This sequence joins TRBV29-1 and TRBJ2-1, with D tentatively TRBD1 (6 bases). The V gene's germline CDR1 is SQVTM and CDR2 ANQGSEA. The CDR3 spans 10 residues. Trimming removed 7 bases at V and 7 bases at J, with 8 bases between. CDR3 bases: TGCAGCGGAAGGGGGAATGAGCAGTTCTTC. This gives the protein CSGRGNEQFF.

The genes are TRBV10-2 and TRBJ2-3; 7 bases line up with TRBD2. Germline V gene data show CDR1 as WSHSY and CDR2 as SAAADI. The CDR3 runs to 15 residues. With 3 bases clipped from V and 2 bases from J, the junction kept 5 bases outside the gene matches. The CDR3 loop reads CASSDWGGDTDTQYF. In DNA, the CDR3 is TGCGCCAGCAGTGATTGGGGGGGGGACACAGATACGCAGTATTTT.

The chain has TRBV5-1 and TRBJ1-2, with 9 bases that match TRBD1. V was clipped by 4 bases and J by 7 bases; unmatched bases: 11. The CDR3 is 15 amino acids. The germline gives CDR1 SGHRS, CDR2 YFSETQ. CDR3: CASSPRQGDTFGYTF. CDR3 nucleotides: TGCGCCAGCAGCCCCAGACAGGGGGATACGTTTGGCTACACCTTC.

V and J are TRBV7-8 and TRBJ2-1, with D possibly being TRBD1 (6 bases). Trimming removed 4 bases at V and 1 base at J, with 11 bases between. The germline CDR1 and CDR2 sequences are SGHVS and FQNEAQ. This CDR3 contains 15 residues. CDR3 DNA: TGTGCCAGCAGCTCGAACAGGGTATCCTACAATGAGCAGTTCTTC. Residues: CASSSNRVSYNEQFF.

The gene calls are TRBV13 and TRBJ2-3; TRBD1 might be the D (5 bases). With 0 bases removed from V and 0 bases from J, the gap between germline ends came to 16 bases. This CDR3 is 18 amino acids long. The germline gives CDR1 PRHDT, CDR2 FYEKMQ (reference sequence). CDR3 sequence reads: CASSLGLLRVASTDTQYF. CDR3 bases: TGTGCCAGCAGCTTAGGCCTCCTCAGGGTGGCTAGCACAGATACGCAGTATTTT.

As for this clone: This sample includes further DNA sequences coding for the same CDR3. The V call is TRBV9, the J call TRBJ1-1; D gene uncertain. V dropped 4 bases and J dropped 1 base, with 8 bases sitting between them. CDR3 size: 13 residues. Germline V lookup: CDR1 SGDLS, CDR2 YYNGEE. The CDR3 protein is CASSPGGNTEAFF. CDR3 nucleotide sequence: TGTGCCAGCAGCCCAGGTGGGAACACTGAAGCTTTCTTT. Based on the CDR3 plus reference TRBV9 and TRBJ1-1, the full variable domain is DSGVTQTPKHLITATGQRVTLRCSPRSGDLSVYWYQQSLDQGLQFLIQYYNGEERAKGNILERFSAQQFPDLHSELNLSSLELGDSALYFCASSPGGNTEAFFGQGTRLTVV.

This chain joins TRBV4-3 and TRBJ2-1; 12 positions match TRBD2. The trim removed 0 bases at V and 8 bases at J, leaving 11 bases unmatched. CDR3 size: 18 residues. The germline gives CDR1 LGHNA, CDR2 YSLEER. Written as DNA, the CDR3 is TGCGCCAGCAGCCAAGAAGTCCTAGCGGGGGGGTTAGGATATGAGCAGTTCTTC. It encodes CASSQEVLAGGLGYEQFF.

This clone was detected only a few times. The chain has TRBV25-1 and TRBJ1-1; 9 bases align to TRBD1. V shed 6 bases and J 5 bases; nucleotides not matched to a gene: 7. CDR1 MGHDK and CDR2 SYGVNS come from the germline V gene. The CDR3 covers 14 residues. CDR3 sequence (DNA): TGTGCCAGCAGGACCGGGACAGGGTTTACTGAAGCTTTCTTT. It specifies CASRTGTGFTEAFF. Together with reference TRBV25-1 and TRBJ1-1, the CDR3 gives the full variable domain: EADIYQTPRYLVIGTGKKITLECSQTMGHDKMYWYQQDPGMELHLIHYSYGVNSTEKGDLSSESTVSRIRTEHFPLTLESARPSHTSQYLCASRTGTGFTEAFFGQGTRLTVV.